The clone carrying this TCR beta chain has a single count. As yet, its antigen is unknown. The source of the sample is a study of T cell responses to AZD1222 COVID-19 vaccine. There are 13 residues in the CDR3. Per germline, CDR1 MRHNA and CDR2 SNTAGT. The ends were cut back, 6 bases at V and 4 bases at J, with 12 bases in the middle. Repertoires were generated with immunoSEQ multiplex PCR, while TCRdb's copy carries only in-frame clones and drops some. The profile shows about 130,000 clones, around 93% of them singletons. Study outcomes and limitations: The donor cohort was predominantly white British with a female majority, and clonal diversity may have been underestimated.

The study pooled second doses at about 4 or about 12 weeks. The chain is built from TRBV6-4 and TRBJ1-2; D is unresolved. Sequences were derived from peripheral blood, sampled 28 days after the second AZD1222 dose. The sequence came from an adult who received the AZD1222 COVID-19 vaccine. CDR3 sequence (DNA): TGTGCCAGCAGCAAGGAAACTGGCTATGGCTACACCTTC. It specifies CASSKETGYGYTF.